What follows describes a single T cell receptor beta chain. This entry is derived from a study of T cell changes during pregnancy in multiple sclerosis. This CDR3 is built from 17 residues. CDR1 is SGDLS and CDR2 is YYNGEE in the germline V gene. V shed 3 bases and J 3 bases; nucleotides not matched to a gene: 9. Data came from immunoSEQ multiplex PCR; TCRdb stores just in-frame clones and leaves some out. The table includes some 27,000 clones, under 95% detected once. This rearrangement joins TRBV9 to TRBJ2-2, with 9 bases lining up with TRBD2. The receptor was isolated from a female donor with multiple sclerosis, enrolled in a pregnancy study. Sequences were derived from CD4+ T cells from peripheral blood mononuclear cells, sampled after pregnancy. The CDR3 DNA reads as TGTGCCAGCAGCGCCTCGGTAGCGGGGGCCTACACCGGGGAGCTGTTTTTT. Its translation is CASSASVAGAYTGELFF.